Described below is a single T cell receptor beta chain sequence and its context. Its antigen is still unknown. These data are taken from a study of cytomegalovirus exposure and HLA in healthy donors. Study results and limitations: A classifier reportedly called cytomegalovirus status with high sensitivity and specificity.

Germline CDR1 SGHTA, CDR2 FQGNSA. Trimming cost V 2 bases and J 5 bases; bases outside gene matches: 12. The CDR3 has 16 amino acids. The PCR used 60 Vbeta and 13 Jbeta primers. Measured with immunoSEQ multiplex PCR; TCRdb has only the in-frame clones, and not every one. The profile shows roughly 110,000 clones, around three quarters of them singletons. The V gene is TRBV7-2, the J gene TRBJ2-7, with 7 bases that match TRBD1. The clonotype comes from a male donor in good health and CMV-seronegative. The sequencing input was PBMCs. CDR3 amino acids: CASSLTGVYRANEQYF. Written as DNA, the CDR3 is TGTGCCAGCAGCTTAACAGGGGTCTACCGGGCTAACGAGCAGTACTTC.